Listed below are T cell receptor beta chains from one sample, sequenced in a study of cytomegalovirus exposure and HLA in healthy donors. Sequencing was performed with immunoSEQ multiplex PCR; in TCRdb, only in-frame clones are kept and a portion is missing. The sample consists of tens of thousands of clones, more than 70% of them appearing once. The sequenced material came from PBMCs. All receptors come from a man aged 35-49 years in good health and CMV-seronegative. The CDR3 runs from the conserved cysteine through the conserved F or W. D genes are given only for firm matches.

cdr3_aa: CAAGGPGANVLTF
v_call: TRBV27
j_call: TRBJ2-6
d_call: TRBD2

cdr3_aa: CASRRLAGGPKETQYF
v_call: TRBV2
j_call: TRBJ2-5
d_call: TRBD2

cdr3_aa: CASSFRQGAVNEQFF
v_call: TRBV28
j_call: TRBJ2-1
d_call: TRBD1

cdr3_aa: CASSPSGREMETQYF
v_call: TRBV19
j_call: TRBJ2-5
d_call: TRBD2

cdr3_aa: CSVEDRLKNIQYF
v_call: TRBV29-1
j_call: TRBJ2-4
d_call: -

cdr3_aa: CASSLNRGLDEQYF
v_call: TRBV5-5
j_call: TRBJ2-7
d_call: TRBD1

cdr3_aa: CASSLIASGRFYEQFF
v_call: TRBV11-2
j_call: TRBJ2-1
d_call: TRBD2

cdr3_aa: CSVDALAGEQFF
v_call: TRBV29-1
j_call: TRBJ2-1
d_call: TRBD2

cdr3_aa: CASSPSLAGEAEQFF
v_call: TRBV5-6
j_call: TRBJ2-1
d_call: TRBD2

cdr3_aa: CASRAGDRRYNEQFF
v_call: TRBV19
j_call: TRBJ2-1
d_call: -

cdr3_aa: CASSPGGVSNQPQHF
v_call: TRBV5-1
j_call: TRBJ1-5
d_call: -

cdr3_aa: CASSAGLAGAADTQYF
v_call: TRBV5-1
j_call: TRBJ2-3
d_call: TRBD2

cdr3_aa: CASSPSGQETQYF
v_call: TRBV4-1
j_call: TRBJ2-5
d_call: TRBD2

cdr3_aa: CASSPVQGHYGYTF
v_call: TRBV4-1
j_call: TRBJ1-2
d_call: -

cdr3_aa: CASGAGARRTEAFF
v_call: TRBV28
j_call: TRBJ1-1
d_call: -

cdr3_aa: CASSSSGNQPQHF
v_call: TRBV7-3
j_call: TRBJ1-5
d_call: -

cdr3_aa: CASSLRLDADTQYF
v_call: TRBV5-4
j_call: TRBJ2-3
d_call: -

cdr3_aa: CASSESGSGNTIYF
v_call: TRBV6-1
j_call: TRBJ1-3
d_call: -

cdr3_aa: CASSRGWGATSGRATDTQYF
v_call: TRBV28
j_call: TRBJ2-3
d_call: TRBD2

cdr3_aa: CASSGTVNQPQHF
v_call: TRBV9
j_call: TRBJ1-5
d_call: -

cdr3_aa: CASKGGYQPQHF
v_call: TRBV28
j_call: TRBJ1-5
d_call: TRBD1

cdr3_aa: CASTNSTKPGQGNEKLFF
v_call: TRBV7-8
j_call: TRBJ1-4
d_call: TRBD1

cdr3_aa: CASSQDRRNEQFF
v_call: TRBV14
j_call: TRBJ2-1
d_call: -

cdr3_aa: CASRQTGVAKNIQYF
v_call: TRBV2
j_call: TRBJ2-4
d_call: TRBD1

cdr3_aa: CASSLAGGRTGGASYNEQFF
v_call: TRBV5-1
j_call: TRBJ2-1
d_call: TRBD1

cdr3_aa: CASSLGGRYNSPLHF
v_call: TRBV5-5
j_call: TRBJ1-6
d_call: -

cdr3_aa: CASSPGLAGGEETQYF
v_call: TRBV5-4
j_call: TRBJ2-5
d_call: TRBD2

cdr3_aa: CASSLKLNTEAFF
v_call: TRBV27
j_call: TRBJ1-1
d_call: -

cdr3_aa: CASSQDPNTDTQYF
v_call: TRBV4-1
j_call: TRBJ2-3
d_call: -

cdr3_aa: CASSYRETQYF
v_call: TRBV6-6
j_call: TRBJ2-5
d_call: -

cdr3_aa: CASKTSGRGDTQYF
v_call: TRBV6-5
j_call: TRBJ2-3
d_call: TRBD2

cdr3_aa: CASSLGRVQGTEAFF
v_call: TRBV11-2
j_call: TRBJ1-1
d_call: -

cdr3_aa: CASSFRGSYGYTF
v_call: TRBV13
j_call: TRBJ1-2
d_call: -

cdr3_aa: CASSPGGRSPDQPQHF
v_call: TRBV18
j_call: TRBJ1-5
d_call: -

cdr3_aa: CASSPQRGGYTF
v_call: TRBV6-5
j_call: TRBJ1-2
d_call: -

cdr3_aa: CASSETGEWDEQYF
v_call: TRBV6-5
j_call: -
d_call: TRBD1

cdr3_aa: CASSQNPPSSYEQYF
v_call: TRBV14
j_call: -
d_call: -

cdr3_aa: CASADRMVTGELFF
v_call: TRBV7-2
j_call: TRBJ2-2
d_call: TRBD1

cdr3_aa: CASSSFTGGKLFF
v_call: TRBV18
j_call: TRBJ1-4
d_call: TRBD1

cdr3_aa: CASSTGTTGGTEAFF
v_call: TRBV18
j_call: TRBJ1-1
d_call: -

cdr3_aa: CASSGHRAPTQNIQYF
v_call: TRBV6-1
j_call: TRBJ2-4
d_call: -

cdr3_aa: CATTKDSPQRPFYGYTF
v_call: TRBV19
j_call: TRBJ1-2
d_call: -

cdr3_aa: CASSQESGSNQPQHF
v_call: TRBV4-1
j_call: TRBJ1-5
d_call: -

cdr3_aa: CASRRTSGSYNEQFF
v_call: TRBV10-2
j_call: TRBJ2-1
d_call: TRBD2

cdr3_aa: CASSWGTGFYEQYF
v_call: TRBV27
j_call: TRBJ2-7
d_call: TRBD1

cdr3_aa: CASGTPGTDSGNTIYF
v_call: TRBV12-5
j_call: TRBJ1-3
d_call: TRBD1

cdr3_aa: CASSSPTGGRTEAFF
v_call: TRBV11-2
j_call: TRBJ1-1
d_call: TRBD1